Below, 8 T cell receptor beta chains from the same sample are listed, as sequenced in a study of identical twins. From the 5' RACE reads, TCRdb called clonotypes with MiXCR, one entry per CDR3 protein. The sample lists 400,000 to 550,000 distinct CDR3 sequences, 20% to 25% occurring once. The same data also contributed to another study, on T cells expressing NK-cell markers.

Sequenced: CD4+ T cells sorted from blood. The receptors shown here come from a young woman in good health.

The CDR3 sequence: CASSYQGLAGGPPQYF. CDR3 DNA: TGTGCCAGCAGTTACCAGGGACTAGCGGGGGGACCTCCCCAGTACTTC. The chain combines TRBV6-5 with TRBJ2-5; 15 positions agree with TRBD2. CDR3 length equals 16 residues. Trimming at V came to 2 bases and at J to 9 bases, leaving 7 bases not matched to a gene. Germline CDR1 reads MNHEY; CDR2 reads SVGAGI.

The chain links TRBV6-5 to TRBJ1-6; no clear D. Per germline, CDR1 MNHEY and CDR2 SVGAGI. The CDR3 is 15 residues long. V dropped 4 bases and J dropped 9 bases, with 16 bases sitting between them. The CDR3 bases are TGTGCCAGCAGTTTGGGCGACGGTCGGGGTTCACCCCTCCACTTT. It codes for CASSLGDGRGSPLHF.

Here the CDR3 reads CASSLGSGGAYYEQYF. In DNA form, the CDR3 reads TGTGCCAGCAGCTTAGGTTCAGGAGGGGCCTACTACGAGCAGTACTTC. The rearrangement uses TRBV7-2 and TRBJ2-7; possibly TRBD2 for D (6 bases). CDR1 and CDR2 (germline): SGHTA, FQGNSA. Trimming took off 1 base at V and 3 bases at J, with 16 bases between the two ends. This CDR3 is 16 amino acids long.

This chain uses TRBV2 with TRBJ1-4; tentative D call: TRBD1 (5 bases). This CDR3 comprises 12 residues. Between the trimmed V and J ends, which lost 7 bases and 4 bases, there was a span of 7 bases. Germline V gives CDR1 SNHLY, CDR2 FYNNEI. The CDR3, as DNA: TGTGCCAGCAACGGGGGTAATGAAAAACTGTTTTTT. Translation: CASNGGNEKLFF. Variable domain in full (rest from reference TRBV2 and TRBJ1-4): EPEVTQTPSHQVTQMGQEVILRCVPISNHLYFYWYRQILGQKVEFLVSFYNNEISEKSEIFDDQFSVERPDGSNFTLKIRSTKLEDSAMYFCASNGGNEKLFFGSGTQLSVL.

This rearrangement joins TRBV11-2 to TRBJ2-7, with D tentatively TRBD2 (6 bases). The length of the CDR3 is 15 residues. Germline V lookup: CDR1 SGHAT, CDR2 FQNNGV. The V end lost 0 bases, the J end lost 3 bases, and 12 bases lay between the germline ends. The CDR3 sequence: CASSLEGGVGYEQYF. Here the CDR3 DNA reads TGTGCCAGCAGCTTAGAGGGGGGAGTAGGCTACGAGCAGTACTTC.

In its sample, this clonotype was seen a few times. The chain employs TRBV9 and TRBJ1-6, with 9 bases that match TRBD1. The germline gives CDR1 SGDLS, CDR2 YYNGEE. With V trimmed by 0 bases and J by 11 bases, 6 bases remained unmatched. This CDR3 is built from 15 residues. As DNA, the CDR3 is TGTGCCAGCAGCGTAGACCCGGGACAGGGAGCACCCCTCCACTTT. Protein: CASSVDPGQGAPLHF.

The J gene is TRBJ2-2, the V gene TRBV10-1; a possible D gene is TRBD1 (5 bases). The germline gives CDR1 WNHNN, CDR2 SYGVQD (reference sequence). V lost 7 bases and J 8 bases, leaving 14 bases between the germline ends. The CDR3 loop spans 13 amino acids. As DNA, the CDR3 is TGCGCCAGCACCCCCAGGGCAGGGGGGGAGCTGTTTTTT. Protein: CASTPRAGGELFF.

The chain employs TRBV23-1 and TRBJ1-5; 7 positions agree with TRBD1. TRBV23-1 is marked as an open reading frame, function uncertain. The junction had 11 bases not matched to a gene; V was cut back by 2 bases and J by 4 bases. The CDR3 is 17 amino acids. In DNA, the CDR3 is TGCGCCAGCAGTCAAGCGACCGGGACAGTTCCTAATCAGCCCCAGCATTTT. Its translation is CASSQATGTVPNQPQHF.